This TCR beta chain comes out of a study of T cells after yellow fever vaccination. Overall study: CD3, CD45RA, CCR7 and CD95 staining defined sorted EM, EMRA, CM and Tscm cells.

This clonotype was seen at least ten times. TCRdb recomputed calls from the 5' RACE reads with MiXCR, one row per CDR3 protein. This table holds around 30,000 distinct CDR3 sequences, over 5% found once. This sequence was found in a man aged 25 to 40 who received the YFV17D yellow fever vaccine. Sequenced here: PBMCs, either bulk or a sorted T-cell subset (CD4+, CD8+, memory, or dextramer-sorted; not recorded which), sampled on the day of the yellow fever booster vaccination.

The DNA for the CDR3 is TGTGCCAGCAGACCCCAAAGCGGGAGGGACGAGCAGTACTTC. Translation gives CASRPQSGRDEQYF. V usage is TRBV28 and J usage is TRBJ2-7; TRBD2 matches 10 bases. Germline-derived CDR1 and CDR2 are MDHEN and SYDVKM. The CDR3 runs 14 residues. With V trimmed by 6 bases and J by 5 bases, 7 bases remained unmatched.